The 10 T cell receptor beta chains in this list originate from one sample, sequenced in a study of T-cell reconstitution after alpha-beta-depleted transplantation in children. Preparation of the TCRbeta library used unique molecular identifiers. TCRdb reprocessed the PCR reads via MiXCR and lists one record per CDR3 protein. The sample includes around 800,000 distinct CDR3 sequences, around 17% of them seen just once. Here the sequenced sample was PBMCs, mostly from graft donor cells, taken 360 days after TCRalphabeta/CD19-depleted stem cell transplant. These receptors came from a male patient between 10 and 17 years old who had a stem cell transplant for acute lymphoblastic leukemia, so the T cells may come from the graft donor.

The V gene is TRBV5-1, the J gene TRBJ2-7; TRBD1 agrees at 9 bases. CDR3 length equals 17 residues. Germline CDR1 and CDR2: SGHRS and YFSETQ. The trim removed 7 bases at V and 1 base at J, leaving 15 bases unmatched. CDR3 sequence (DNA): TGCGCCAGCTCCGGGACAGGGAGGAGTAGGTTATCCTACGAGCAGTACTTC. This codes for CASSGTGRSRLSYEQYF.

This clonotype was found a few times. The chain uses TRBV21-1 and TRBJ2-7; no DNA check was done on the table's D call, TRBD1. TRBV21-1 represents a pseudogene. The CDR3 covers 16 residues. The CDR3 here is CASSTTLDRSSYEQYF. The CDR3 DNA reads TGTGCCAGCAGCACTACCCTGGACAGGAGCTCCTACGAGCAGTACTTC.

This clonotype was found a few times. V and J are TRBV11-2 and TRBJ2-3, with D perhaps TRBD2 (5 bases). Trimming pared 5 bases from V and 3 bases from J, leaving 15 bases between. The CDR3 contains 15 residues. The germline V gene encodes CDR1 SGHAT and CDR2 FQNNGV. The DNA of the CDR3 is TGTGCCAGCAGCCAGTACTCGGGGATAACAGATACGCAGTATTTT. Amino acids: CASSQYSGITDTQYF.

Notes on this clonotype: Germline and junction disagree at one end, which may indicate a read error. This sequence joins TRBV20-1 and TRBJ2-7; 11 bases are shared with TRBD2. The CDR3 consists of 17 residues. Germline assignment: CDR1 DFQATT and CDR2 SNEGSKA (reference sequence). The CDR3 DNA follows: TGCTGTGCTAGAGACAGACTAGCGGGGATTATTACCTACGAGCAGTACTTC. It yields the protein CCARDRLAGIITYEQYF.

This clonotype was observed a few times. The J gene is TRBJ2-7, the V gene TRBV5-1; TRBD2 is a possible D gene (5 bases). Per germline, CDR1 SGHRS and CDR2 YFSETQ. CDR3 size: 15 residues. Trimming left V 4 bases short and J 4 bases short, with 18 bases between. CDR3 bases: TGCGCCAGCAGCCCCGGTTGGGGATCGGGATACGAGCAGTACTTC. It is translated as CASSPGWGSGYEQYF.

V gene TRBV12-3 or TRBV12-4 combines with J gene TRBJ2-1; possible D gene TRBD2, 6 bases. Deletions cut 4 bases from V and 5 bases from J, with 15 bases between. This CDR3 has 15 amino acids. The CDR3 loop is CASSSGGMANNEQFF. The CDR3, as DNA: TGTGCCAGCAGTTCCGGCGGGATGGCCAACAATGAGCAGTTCTTC.

This clonotype was observed a few times. The gene calls are TRBV7-2 and TRBJ2-1; no definite D call. This CDR3 region has 18 residues. The germline V gene encodes CDR1 SGHTA and CDR2 FQGNSA. V was trimmed by 0 bases and J by 4 bases, leaving 19 bases between them. This CDR3 is CASSLALGYSTVYNEQFF. Here the CDR3 DNA reads TGTGCCAGCAGCTTAGCCCTCGGGTATTCGACGGTTTACAATGAGCAGTTCTTC. The full variable domain, rest sourced from reference TRBV7-2 and TRBJ2-1, is GAGVSQSPSNKVTEKGKDVELRCDPISGHTALYWYRQSLGQGLEFLIYFQGNSAPDKSGLPSDRFSAERTGGSVSTLTIQRTQQEDSAVYLCASSLALGYSTVYNEQFFGPGTRLTVL.

The rearrangement uses TRBV5-6 and TRBJ1-4; TRBD1 is a possible D gene (6 bases). This CDR3 has 18 amino acids. Trimming took off 1 base at V and 7 bases at J, with 23 bases between the two ends. CDR1 and CDR2 from the germline V gene are SGHDT and YYEEEE. For the CDR3, the DNA is TGTGCCAGCAGCTTGTTGGTCTTTACGGGGACAAGAACTGAAAAACTGTTTTTT. It translates to CASSLLVFTGTRTEKLFF.

For this clonotype: Just one base apart from a much larger clone, this may be a read error. The chain recombines TRBV28 with TRBJ2-1, with 10 nucleotides matching TRBD2. The CDR3 length is 15 residues. CDR1 MDHEN and CDR2 SYDVKM come from the germline V gene. The CDR3 region is CACSSRLAGVIEQFF. The CDR3 region has the DNA TGTGCCTGCAGTTCACGCCTAGCGGGAGTAATTGAGCAGTTCTTC.

The chain recombines TRBV6-2 or TRBV6-3 with TRBJ2-7, with D possibly TRBD2 on 6 matching bases. CDR3 length equals 15 residues. V lost 6 bases, J lost 0 bases, and 15 bases lay in between. Germline lookup yields CDR1 MNHEY and CDR2 SVGEGT. In nucleotides, the CDR3 is TGTGCCAGCAGGGTGGGACTTCTATCCTCCTACGAGCAGTACTTC. Its protein is CASRVGLLSSYEQYF.